This TCR beta chain comes out of a study of blood T cell repertoires in COVID-19. Overall study: Some COVID-19 samples were acute and others convalescent; all came from the United States, Italy and Spain. PBMCs, B-cell-depleted T cells, or T cells provided the cDNA or gDNA that made up the material.

After removal of 7 bases from V and 5 bases from J, the junction contained 13 bases not matched to a gene. Germline lookup yields CDR1 SQVTM and CDR2 ANQGSEA. CDR3 size: 14 residues. Methods used by the authors: Estimated nucleated cell counts came from reference gene primer amplification. Assay: immunoSEQ multiplex PCR; the TCRdb copy retains only in-frame clones and omits some. The V and J calls and clone size come from that table; D and trimming were worked out from the DNA. The sample lists about 120,000 clones; more than 80% were seen once. This clone came up a few times. The rearrangement links TRBV29-1 to TRBJ1-1; 7 bases match TRBD1. This clonotype was sampled from a woman aged 55 to 70 with COVID-19, enrolled during active disease. The sample was peripheral blood. CDR3 region: CSAGQEGAGTEAFF. Written as DNA, the CDR3 is TGCAGCGCTGGTCAAGAGGGGGCCGGAACTGAAGCTTTCTTT.